These 18 T cell receptor beta chains were sequenced from one sample in a study of blood T cell repertoires in COVID-19. Profiled with immunoSEQ multiplex PCR; TCRdb holds only in-frame clones, not every one. The sample yields around 310,000 clones, about nine tenths seen once. Input material: PBMCs or T cells enriched from blood (not recorded which). Receptor source: a woman aged 35 to 49 who had recovered from COVID-19.

This clone was counted between two and nine times. This chain uses TRBV18 with TRBJ2-5; weak D call: TRBD1 (6 bases). There are 16 residues in the CDR3. The V end was cut by 3 bases, the J end by 4 bases, with 18 bases between. Germline lookup yields CDR1 KGHSH and CDR2 LQKENI. The CDR3 DNA reads TGTGCCAGCTCACCGAGACCGCTTCAGGGGAGAGAGACCCAGTACTTC. Amino acid sequence: CASSPRPLQGRETQYF.

The chain joins TRBV19 to TRBJ1-2; D remains ambiguous. The CDR3 loop spans 13 amino acids. V lost 3 bases, J lost 2 bases, and 7 bases lay in between. Per germline, CDR1 LNHDA and CDR2 SQIVND (reference sequence). The DNA for the CDR3 is TGTGCCAGTAGTATGGGCCAGAACTATGGCTACACCTTC. Its translation: CASSMGQNYGYTF.

The chain combines TRBV9 with TRBJ2-2, with TRBD1 as a possible D gene (5 bases). The CDR3 consists of 14 residues. Germline V CDR1 and CDR2: SGDLS, YYNGEE. The V and J ends lost 1 base and 1 base respectively, with 5 bases between them. CDR3 DNA: TGTGCCAGCAGCGTACAGGGGAACACCGGGGAGCTGTTTTTT. Amino acids: CASSVQGNTGELFF.

V usage is TRBV5-1 and J usage is TRBJ1-4, with 7 bases lining up with TRBD1. The trim removed 0 bases at V and 4 bases at J, leaving 3 bases unmatched. The V gene's germline CDR1 is SGHRS and CDR2 YFSETQ. CDR3 length equals 15 residues. The CDR3 sequence: CASSLDGTVNEKLFF. The CDR3 bases are TGCGCCAGCAGCTTGGATGGGACAGTTAATGAAAAACTGTTTTTT.

The V call is TRBV11-2, the J call TRBJ1-1, with 7 bases matching TRBD1. V shed 3 bases and J 3 bases; nucleotides not matched to a gene: 7. Germline CDR1 SGHAT, CDR2 FQNNGV. The CDR3 has 15 amino acids. The CDR3: CASSFQRDRDTEAFF. The CDR3 DNA is TGTGCCAGCAGCTTCCAACGGGACAGAGACACTGAAGCTTTCTTT. The whole variable domain, remainder taken from reference TRBV11-2 and TRBJ1-1, is EAGVAQSPRYKIIEKRQSVAFWCNPISGHATLYWYQQILGQGPKLLIQFQNNGVVDDSQLPKDRFSAERLKGVDSTLKIQPAKLEDSAVYLCASSFQRDRDTEAFFGQGTRLTVV.

V gene TRBV27 combines with J gene TRBJ2-5; 9 bases map to TRBD1. CDR3 length equals 18 residues. The germline V gene encodes CDR1 MNHEY and CDR2 SMNVEV (reference sequence). Germline trimming cut 9 bases from V and 7 bases from J; bases unmatched to any gene: 24. The CDR3 region is CARSTGQGILAALGTQYF. The CDR3 DNA reads TGTGCCAGGTCCACGGGACAGGGAATTCTAGCGGCGCTGGGGACCCAGTACTTC.

This clone is a singleton in its sample. V is TRBV15 and J is TRBJ2-7; TRBD2 is a possible D gene (7 bases). Germline-derived CDR1 and CDR2 are LNHNV and YYDKDF (reference sequence). Deletions cut 4 bases from V and 3 bases from J, with 13 bases between. CDR3 length equals 14 residues. The CDR3 spells CATSNGGGGYEQYF. In nucleotides, the CDR3 is TGTGCCACCAGCAATGGGGGAGGGGGCTACGAGCAGTACTTC.

CDR3 loop: CASSPATSGRADEQYF. The CDR3 DNA follows: TGTGCCAGCAGCCCAGCTACTAGCGGGAGGGCCGACGAGCAGTACTTC. This sequence joins TRBV7-9 and TRBJ2-7; 13 positions agree with TRBD2. Germline V gene sequence: CDR1 SEHNR, CDR2 FQNEAQ (reference sequence). This CDR3 comprises 16 residues. V was pared by 5 bases and J by 5 bases, with 9 bases of the junction left unmatched.

On this clone: In the same sample, other DNA sequences code for this CDR3. The chain has TRBV7-2 and TRBJ1-4, with 9 positions matching TRBD1. Trimming at V came to 6 bases and at J to 5 bases, leaving 7 bases not matched to a gene. The length of the CDR3 is 15 residues. Germline values: CDR1 SGHTA, CDR2 FQGNSA. The CDR3 spells CASSFDRGINEKLFF. The CDR3 DNA follows: TGTGCCAGCAGTTTTGACAGGGGGATCAATGAAAAACTGTTTTTT.

The chain couples TRBV7-8 to TRBJ1-1; tentative D call: TRBD1 (6 bases). Trimming pared 5 bases from V and 5 bases from J, leaving 21 bases between. Germline V CDR1 and CDR2: SGHVS, FQNEAQ. The CDR3 contains 16 residues. DNA of the CDR3: TGTGCCAGCAGCCGAGAGGGGGAACGGTTCATAACTGAAGCTTTCTTT. Protein sequence: CASSREGERFITEAFF.

V is TRBV6-5 and J is TRBJ2-7, with D possibly matching TRBD2 (7 bases). This CDR3 is 14 amino acids long. Trimming cost V 7 bases and J 6 bases, with 19 bases left between them. Germline loops: CDR1 MNHEY, CDR2 SVGAGI. The CDR3 sequence is CASTPRQGRVEQYF. The DNA of the CDR3 is TGTGCCAGCACCCCCCGGCAGGGGAGGGTCGAGCAGTACTTC.

The chain employs TRBV19 and TRBJ2-2; possibly TRBD1 for D (5 bases). CDR3 length equals 14 residues. Germline CDR1 is LNHDA and CDR2 is SQIVND (reference sequence). Trimming pared 6 bases from V and 3 bases from J, leaving 11 bases between. CDR3 bases: TGTGCCAGTAGGTGGGGCGCGGACACCGGGGAGCTGTTTTTT. It specifies CASRWGADTGELFF.

This chain uses TRBV10-2 with TRBJ2-7; D might be TRBD1 (5 bases). The V gene's germline CDR1 is WSHSY and CDR2 SAAADI. The CDR3 totals 14 residues. V lost 0 bases to trimming and J lost 3 bases, with 9 bases between them. The CDR3 region is CASSESSGIYEQYF. In DNA form, the CDR3 reads TGCGCCAGCAGTGAGTCGTCAGGGATCTACGAGCAGTACTTC.

Only a few counts were recorded for this clone. This chain connects TRBV5-1 to TRBJ2-1, with 7 bases aligning to TRBD1. Looked up from germline, CDR1 is SGHRS and CDR2 is YFSETQ. The CDR3 has 14 amino acids. V lost 1 base, J lost 4 bases, and 2 bases stayed unmatched. This chain's CDR3 is CASSLLGQYNEQFF. The DNA of the CDR3 is TGCGCCAGCAGCTTGCTGGGACAGTACAATGAGCAGTTCTTC.

This clone was counted once. This chain uses TRBV29-1 with TRBJ2-1, with 11 bases fitting TRBD1. Looked up from germline, CDR1 is SQVTM and CDR2 is ANQGSEA. Trimming removed 1 base from V and 7 bases from J; junction bases left unmatched: 6. This CDR3 has 15 amino acids. This CDR3 reads CSVEVGTGGGNEQFF. In DNA, the CDR3 is TGCAGCGTTGAAGTTGGGACAGGGGGTGGTAATGAGCAGTTCTTC.

The J gene is TRBJ2-1, the V gene TRBV28, with 8 bases matching TRBD1. The CDR3 is made up of 18 amino acids. J lost 2 bases, V lost 0 bases, and 9 bases had no gene match. The germline CDR1 and CDR2 sequences are MDHEN and SYDVKM. CDR3 in DNA: TGTGCCAGCAGTTTATGCGTCTTAGGACAGGGTACCTACAATGAGCAGTTCTTC. It codes for CASSLCVLGQGTYNEQFF.

This chain joins TRBV7-9 and TRBJ1-4; D gene uncertain. This CDR3 is 16 amino acids long. V gave up 1 base and J gave up 8 bases, with 17 bases separating them. Looked up from germline, CDR1 is SEHNR and CDR2 is FQNEAQ (reference sequence). CDR3 sequence: CASSLVIGVSGEKLFF. The CDR3 DNA is TGTGCCAGCAGCTTAGTAATCGGGGTATCGGGGGAAAAACTGTTTTTT.

This clone has just a few counts. The chain has TRBV30 and TRBJ2-4; the match to TRBD2 covers 8 bases. The CDR3 contains 13 residues. J gave up 3 bases and V 8 bases, and 6 bases lay outside the gene matches. Germline V lookup: CDR1 GTSNPN, CDR2 SVGIG (reference sequence). CDR3 in DNA: TGTGCCGGAGCGGGGGAGGGCAAAAACATTCAGTACTTC. This translates into CAGAGEGKNIQYF.